This T cell receptor beta chain was captured in a study of cytomegalovirus exposure and HLA in healthy donors. Overall study results and limits: High sensitivity and specificity were reportedly achieved when the classifier diagnosed cytomegalovirus status.

Samples came from healthy bone marrow donors. The CDR3 sequence is 14 residues long. Germline V gives CDR1 MNHEY, CDR2 SVGAGI. J was trimmed by 10 bases and V by 5 bases; bases with no gene match: 5. Researchers ran the PCR with 60 Vbeta and 13 Jbeta primers. Original methodology: It was a later analysis that counted approximately 81 million unique TCR beta chains, of which some 12 million were shared. TCRdb keeps only in-frame clones here, not all; method: immunoSEQ multiplex PCR. Clone size and the V and J calls come from that table; the DNA yielded D and trimming. The sample yields approximately 100,000 clones, around 80% seen once. In the case of this clone: Its target is unknown.

The receptor was isolated from a woman in her 50s in good health and CMV-seropositive. The chain has TRBV6-5 and TRBJ1-6; the match to TRBD1 covers 10 bases. The material sequenced was PBMCs. CDR3 protein: CASSRRDRGSPLHF. CDR3 bases: TGTGCCAGCAGTCGCCGGGACAGGGGATCACCCCTCCACTTT.